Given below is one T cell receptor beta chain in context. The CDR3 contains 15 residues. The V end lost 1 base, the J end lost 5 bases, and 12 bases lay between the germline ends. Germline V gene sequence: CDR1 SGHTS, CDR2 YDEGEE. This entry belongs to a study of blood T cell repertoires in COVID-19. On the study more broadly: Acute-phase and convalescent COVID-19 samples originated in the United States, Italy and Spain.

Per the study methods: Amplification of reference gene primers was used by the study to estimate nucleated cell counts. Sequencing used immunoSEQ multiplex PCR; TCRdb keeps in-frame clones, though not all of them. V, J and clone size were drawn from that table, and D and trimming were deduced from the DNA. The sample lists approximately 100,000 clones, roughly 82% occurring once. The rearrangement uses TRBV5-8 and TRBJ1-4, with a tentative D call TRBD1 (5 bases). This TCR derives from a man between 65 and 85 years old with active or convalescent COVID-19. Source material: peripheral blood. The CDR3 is CASSLSPGENEKLFF. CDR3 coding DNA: TGTGCCAGCAGCTTGAGCCCGGGGGAAAATGAAAAACTGTTTTTT.